These T cell receptor beta chains were read from a single sample in a study of blood T cells in healthy people across ages. Each CDR3 protein is one row after TCRdb ran MiXCR on the 5' RACE reads. The sample contains around 990,000 distinct CDR3 sequences, around two fifths of which appear only once. Sequencing used blood. The source is a man younger than 35 in good health. CDR3s include the opening cysteine and the closing phenylalanine or tryptophan. A D gene is named only where the DNA matches it firmly. Clone size is stated in some rows and not others, as once, few, many or a class when expanded.

j_call: TRBJ1-1; v_call: TRBV11-1; d_call: NA; clone_size: NA; cdr3_nt: TGTGCCAGCAGCTTGGACGTTGGGAACACTGAAGCTTTCTTT; cdr3_aa: CASSLDVGNTEAFF
j_call: TRBJ1-1; v_call: TRBV6-5; d_call: TRBD1; clone_size: NA; cdr3_nt: TGTGCCAGCAGTTATCGATCCTCCGGGACAGGCTTTGCTTTCTTT; cdr3_aa: CASSYRSSGTGFAFF
j_call: TRBJ2-3; v_call: TRBV5-5; d_call: NA; clone_size: NA; cdr3_nt: TGTGCCGGCAGCTTGATCAGGTTGGCTAGCACAGATACGCAGTATTTT; cdr3_aa: CAGSLIRLASTDTQYF
j_call: TRBJ1-2; v_call: TRBV6-5; d_call: TRBD1; clone_size: NA; cdr3_nt: TGTGCCAGCAGAAAAACAGGGGATAACTATGGCTACACCTTC; cdr3_aa: CASRKTGDNYGYTF
j_call: TRBJ2-5; v_call: TRBV20-1; d_call: TRBD1; clone_size: many; cdr3_nt: TGCAGTGCTAGAGGTTACAGGGGACGAGAAGAGACCCAGTACTTC; cdr3_aa: CSARGYRGREETQYF
j_call: TRBJ2-4; v_call: TRBV6-2/TRBV6-3; d_call: NA; clone_size: NA; cdr3_nt: TGTGCCGGCACGTTAGACAAAAACATTCAGTACTTC; cdr3_aa: CAGTLDKNIQYF
j_call: TRBJ2-3; v_call: TRBV12-3/TRBV12-4; d_call: NA; clone_size: few; cdr3_nt: TGTGCCAGCAGTCCGCTTATGGGATTCGGCACAGATACGCAGTATTTT; cdr3_aa: CASSPLMGFGTDTQYF
j_call: TRBJ2-1; v_call: TRBV9; d_call: TRBD2; clone_size: few; cdr3_nt: TGTGCCAGCAGCGTATCGGGACGGGGGGGTTACAATGAGCAGTTCTTC; cdr3_aa: CASSVSGRGGYNEQFF
j_call: TRBJ1-1; v_call: TRBV14; d_call: NA; clone_size: NA; cdr3_nt: TGTGCCAGGAAATTCCGGGGCCTGAACACTGAAGCTTTCTTT; cdr3_aa: CARKFRGLNTEAFF
j_call: TRBJ2-5; v_call: TRBV7-9; d_call: NA; clone_size: NA; cdr3_nt: TGTGCCAACAGCTATAACAGCGGGCAAGAGACCCAGTACTTC; cdr3_aa: CANSYNSGQETQYF
j_call: TRBJ2-3; v_call: TRBV7-9; d_call: NA; clone_size: NA; cdr3_nt: TGTGCCAGCAGCTTATTGAACGGGGGTCCCACAGATACGCAGTATTTT; cdr3_aa: CASSLLNGGPTDTQYF
j_call: TRBJ2-1; v_call: TRBV4-1; d_call: NA; clone_size: NA; cdr3_nt: TGCGCCAGCAGCCAAGATCAGGGACAAGAGACCCAGTTCTTC; cdr3_aa: CASSQDQGQETQFF
j_call: TRBJ2-1; v_call: TRBV21-1; d_call: NA; clone_size: few; cdr3_nt: TGTGCCAGCAGCATAAGTAAGACAGGGGGCCCCATGAGCTCCTACAATGAGCAGTTCTTC; cdr3_aa: CASSISKTGGPMSSYNEQFF
j_call: TRBJ2-3; v_call: TRBV15; d_call: NA; clone_size: NA; cdr3_nt: TGTGCCACCAGCAGAGACCCTCCCGGGCCAATTGTTGTAGATACGCAGTATTTT; cdr3_aa: CATSRDPPGPIVVDTQYF
j_call: TRBJ2-1; v_call: TRBV6-2/TRBV6-3; d_call: NA; clone_size: NA; cdr3_nt: TGTGCCAGCAGTTCGGCCCTACCATACAATGAGCAGTTCTTC; cdr3_aa: CASSSALPYNEQFF
j_call: TRBJ1-5; v_call: TRBV20-1; d_call: NA; clone_size: few; cdr3_nt: TGCAGTGCTAGGTCTTCGGTCGGTCAAAATCAGCCCCAGCATTTT; cdr3_aa: CSARSSVGQNQPQHF
j_call: TRBJ2-1; v_call: TRBV20-1; d_call: NA; clone_size: NA; cdr3_nt: TGCAGTGCTAGCGAAGGATCCTACAATGAGCAGTTCTTC; cdr3_aa: CSASEGSYNEQFF
j_call: TRBJ2-5; v_call: TRBV9; d_call: TRBD2; clone_size: few; cdr3_nt: TGTGCCAGCAGCGTAGAAGATAGCGGGGGGAACCAAGAGACCCAGTACTTC; cdr3_aa: CASSVEDSGGNQETQYF
j_call: TRBJ2-5; v_call: TRBV20-1; d_call: NA; clone_size: NA; cdr3_nt: TGCAGTGCTAGCGGCCAGGGACGAGGAAGGGAGACCCAGTACTTC; cdr3_aa: CSASGQGRGRETQYF
j_call: TRBJ1-2; v_call: TRBV10-3; d_call: NA; clone_size: few; cdr3_nt: TGTGCCATCAGTGAGACCGGATCGACAGCGGCCTATGGCTACACCTTC; cdr3_aa: CAISETGSTAAYGYTF
j_call: TRBJ1-5; v_call: TRBV19; d_call: TRBD1; clone_size: many; cdr3_nt: TGTGCCAGTAGGGACAGGGACAATCAGCCCCAGCATTTT; cdr3_aa: CASRDRDNQPQHF
j_call: TRBJ2-7; v_call: TRBV30; d_call: NA; clone_size: NA; cdr3_nt: TGTGCCCTCACAGGACAGCACTACGAGCAGTACTTC; cdr3_aa: CALTGQHYEQYF
j_call: TRBJ1-5; v_call: TRBV28; d_call: NA; clone_size: NA; cdr3_nt: TGTGCCAGCCGTCGGACGACAGGAGGAGATCAGCCCCAGCATTTT; cdr3_aa: CASRRTTGGDQPQHF
j_call: TRBJ2-5; v_call: TRBV10-3; d_call: NA; clone_size: few; cdr3_nt: TGTGCCATCAGTGAGTCTGGCAGCAAAGAGACCCAGTACTTC; cdr3_aa: CAISESGSKETQYF
j_call: TRBJ1-4; v_call: TRBV6-6; d_call: NA; clone_size: few; cdr3_nt: TGTGCCAGCAGCCCCAGTGGGGGACGTAATGAAAAACTGTTTTTT; cdr3_aa: CASSPSGGRNEKLFF
j_call: TRBJ2-7; v_call: TRBV20-1; d_call: NA; clone_size: few; cdr3_nt: TGCAGTGCCGGGGGGCTCCGGCACAATGAGCAGTACTTC; cdr3_aa: CSAGGLRHNEQYF
j_call: TRBJ2-5; v_call: TRBV5-6; d_call: NA; clone_size: NA; cdr3_nt: TGTGCCAGCAGCTTTGGGACGGAAGAGAGCCAGTACTTC; cdr3_aa: CASSFGTEESQYF
j_call: TRBJ1-2; v_call: TRBV20-1; d_call: NA; clone_size: NA; cdr3_nt: TGCAGTGCTAGAGATTTTCCGCAGACTAACTATGGCTACACCTTC; cdr3_aa: CSARDFPQTNYGYTF
j_call: TRBJ2-7; v_call: TRBV9; d_call: NA; clone_size: few; cdr3_nt: TGTGCCAGCAGCTTCAGAGAGGACTACGAGCAGTACTTC; cdr3_aa: CASSFREDYEQYF